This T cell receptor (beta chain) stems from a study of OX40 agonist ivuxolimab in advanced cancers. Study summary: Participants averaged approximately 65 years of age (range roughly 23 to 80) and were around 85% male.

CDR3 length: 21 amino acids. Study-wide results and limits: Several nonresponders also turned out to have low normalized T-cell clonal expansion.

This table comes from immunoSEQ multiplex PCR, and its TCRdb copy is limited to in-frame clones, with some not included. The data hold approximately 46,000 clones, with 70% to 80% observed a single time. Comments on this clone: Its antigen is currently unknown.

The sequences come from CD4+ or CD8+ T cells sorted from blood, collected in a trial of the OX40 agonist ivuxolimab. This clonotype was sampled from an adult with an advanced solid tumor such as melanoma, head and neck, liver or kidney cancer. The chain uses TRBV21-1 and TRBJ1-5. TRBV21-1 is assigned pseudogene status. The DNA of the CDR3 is TGTGCCAGCAGCAAAAAGAGGGGCCCGGGAGAAGGTGGCAGGGAGGATCAGCCCCAGCATTTT. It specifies CASSKKRGPGEGGREDQPQHF.